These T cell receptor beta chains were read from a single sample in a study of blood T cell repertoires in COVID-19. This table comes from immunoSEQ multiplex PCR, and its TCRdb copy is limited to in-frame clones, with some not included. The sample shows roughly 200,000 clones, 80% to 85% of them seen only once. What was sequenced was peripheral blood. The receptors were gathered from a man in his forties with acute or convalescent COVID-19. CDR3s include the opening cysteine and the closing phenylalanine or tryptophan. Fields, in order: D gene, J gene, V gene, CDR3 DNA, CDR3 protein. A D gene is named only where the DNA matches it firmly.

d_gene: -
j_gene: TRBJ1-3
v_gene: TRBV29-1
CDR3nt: TGCAGCGTTGCGCAGTACGGAAACACCATATATTTT
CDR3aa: CSVAQYGNTIYF

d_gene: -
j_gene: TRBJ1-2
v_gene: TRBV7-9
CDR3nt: TGTGCCAGCAGCTCAGGAGGACTTCACTATGGCTACACCTTC
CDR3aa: CASSSGGLHYGYTF

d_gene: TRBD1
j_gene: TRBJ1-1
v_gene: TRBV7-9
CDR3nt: TGTGCCAGCAGCGCCCCCATATCGGGACAGGGGTACACTGAAGCTTTCTTT
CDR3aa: CASSAPISGQGYTEAFF

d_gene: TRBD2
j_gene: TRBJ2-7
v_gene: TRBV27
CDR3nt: TGTGCCAGCTCTCTTAGGGGGACTAGTGGGGACGAGCAGTACTTC
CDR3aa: CASSLRGTSGDEQYF

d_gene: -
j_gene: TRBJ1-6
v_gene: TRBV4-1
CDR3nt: TGCGCCAGCAGCCAAGCGCGGGGGCTCAGCTCCTATAATTCACCCCTCCACTTT
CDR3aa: CASSQARGLSSYNSPLHF

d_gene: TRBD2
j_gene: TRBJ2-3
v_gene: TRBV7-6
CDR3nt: TGTGCCAGCAGCCTTAGCGGGAGGGCCGAAGATACGCAGTATTTT
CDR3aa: CASSLSGRAEDTQYF

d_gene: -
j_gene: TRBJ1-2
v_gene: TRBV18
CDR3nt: TGTGCCAGCTCACCCGCAGACAGCTATGGCTACACCTTC
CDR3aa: CASSPADSYGYTF

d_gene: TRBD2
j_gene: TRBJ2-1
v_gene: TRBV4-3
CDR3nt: TGCGCCAGCGCTCCCGGGACTAGCGGGACGGGTGAGCAGTTCTTC
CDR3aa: CASAPGTSGTGEQFF

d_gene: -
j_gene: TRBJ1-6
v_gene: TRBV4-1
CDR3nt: TGCGCCAGCTTCCCTGGCAGACACCAACCAAATTCACCCCTCCACTTT
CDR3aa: CASFPGRHQPNSPLHF

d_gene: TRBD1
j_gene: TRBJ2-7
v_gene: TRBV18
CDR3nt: TGTGCCAGCTCACCACCGCGGACAGGGGACTCCTACGAGCAGTACTTC
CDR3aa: CASSPPRTGDSYEQYF